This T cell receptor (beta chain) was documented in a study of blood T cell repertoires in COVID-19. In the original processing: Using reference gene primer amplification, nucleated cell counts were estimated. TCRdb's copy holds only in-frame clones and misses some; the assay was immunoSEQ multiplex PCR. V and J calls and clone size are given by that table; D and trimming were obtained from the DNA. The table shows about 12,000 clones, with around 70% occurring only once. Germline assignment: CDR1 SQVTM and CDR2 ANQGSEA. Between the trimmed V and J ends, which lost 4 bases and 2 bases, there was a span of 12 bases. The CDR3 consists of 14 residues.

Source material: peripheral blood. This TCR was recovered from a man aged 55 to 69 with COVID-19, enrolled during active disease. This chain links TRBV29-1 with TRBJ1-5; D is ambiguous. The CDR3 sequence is CSVAAGNGNQPQHF. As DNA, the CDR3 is TGCAGCGTTGCGGCGGGGAATGGCAATCAGCCCCAGCATTTT.